What follows are 28 T cell receptor beta chains derived from one specimen sequenced in a study of blood T cell repertoires in COVID-19. The table came from immunoSEQ multiplex PCR; TCRdb's copy has only in-frame clones and leaves some out. The data show 100,000 to 150,000 clones, with about 85% seen just once and 5% to 7.5% held by the top ten. The specimen was peripheral blood. Receptors were obtained from a man of 80 years or more with active or convalescent COVID-19.

J is TRBJ2-1 and V is TRBV3-1 (or the pseudogene TRBV3-2); 10 bases fit TRBD2. The junction had 12 bases not matched to a gene; V was cut back by 4 bases and J by 0 bases. CDR1 is LGHDT and CDR2 is YNNKEL in the germline V gene (reference sequence). The CDR3 is made up of 19 amino acids. In DNA, the CDR3 is TGTGCCAGCAGCCGAATTCTAGCGGGGGCCCTGAGCTCCTACAATGAGCAGTTCTTC. Its protein product is CASSRILAGALSSYNEQFF.

V is TRBV18 and J is TRBJ1-1, with D possibly TRBD1 on 5 matching bases. This CDR3 region has 14 residues. Germline V gene sequence: CDR1 KGHSH, CDR2 LQKENI. V lost 2 bases to trimming and J lost 11 bases, with 18 bases between them. CDR3 loop: CASSPTGTGGIAFF. The CDR3 region has the DNA TGTGCCAGCTCACCAACGGGGACGGGGGGTATTGCTTTCTTT.

V and J are TRBV20-1 and TRBJ2-4; the match to TRBD1 covers 9 bases. The length of the CDR3 is 13 residues. Germline V gene lookup returns CDR1 DFQATT and CDR2 SNEGSKA (reference sequence). Losses at the gene ends were 3 bases for V and 6 bases for J; bases not matched to a gene: 3. The chain's CDR3 is CSASGQGLNIQYF. The CDR3 DNA sequence: TGCAGTGCTAGTGGACAGGGGCTAAACATTCAGTACTTC.

V gene TRBV10-3 combines with J gene TRBJ2-3, with 8 positions matching TRBD2. The V and J ends lost 10 bases and 0 bases, in that order; junction bases with no gene match: 9. The CDR3 is 15 amino acids. The germline V gene encodes CDR1 ENHRY and CDR2 SYGVKD. The CDR3 DNA follows: TGTGCCACCACTGCGGGGGGCAGGAGCACAGATACGCAGTATTTT. This codes for CATTAGGRSTDTQYF.

V and J are TRBV10-3 and TRBJ1-1; D is uncertain. Trimming left V 3 bases short and J 0 bases short, with 11 bases between. This CDR3 spans 15 amino acids. The germline V gene encodes CDR1 ENHRY and CDR2 SYGVKD. The CDR3 DNA reads TGTGCCATCAGTGAAGGAGCAAATATGAACACTGAAGCTTTCTTT. This codes for CAISEGANMNTEAFF.

This chain connects TRBV5-1 to TRBJ2-3, with 7 bases identical to TRBD1. The V and J ends lost 0 bases and 1 base, in that order; junction bases with no gene match: 2. The germline gives CDR1 SGHRS, CDR2 YFSETQ. The CDR3 runs 15 residues. CDR3 protein: CASSLEGARTDTQYF. The CDR3 region has the DNA TGCGCCAGCAGCTTGGAGGGGGCCCGCACAGATACGCAGTATTTT.

This clone was recorded once. The V gene is TRBV28, the J gene TRBJ1-4, with 8 bases identical to TRBD1. The CDR3 is 14 residues long. J lost 5 bases, V lost 6 bases, and 5 bases had no gene match. The germline CDR1 and CDR2 sequences are MDHEN and SYDVKM. For the CDR3, the DNA is TGTGCCAGCAGACAGGACAGGGTGAATGAAAAACTGTTTTTT. Translation: CASRQDRVNEKLFF.

The V call is TRBV28, the J call TRBJ2-5; D gene ambiguous. The CDR3 sequence is 10 residues long. The V gene's germline CDR1 is MDHEN and CDR2 SYDVKM. Deletions cut 5 bases from V and 5 bases from J, with 3 bases between. CDR3 protein: CASSRETQYF. Written as DNA, the CDR3 is TGTGCCAGCAGTCGGGAGACCCAGTACTTC.

V gene TRBV5-4 combines with J gene TRBJ1-6; a possible D gene is TRBD1 (6 bases). This CDR3 region has 15 residues. The germline gives CDR1 SGHNT, CDR2 YYREEE (reference sequence). With 2 bases removed from V and 11 bases from J, the gap between germline ends came to 17 bases. The DNA for the CDR3 is TGTGCCAGCAGCTTAAGGAGGCAGGGGAATCCACCCCTCCACTTT. Its protein is CASSLRRQGNPPLHF.

On this clone: The same CDR3 is also encoded by other DNA sequences in this sample. The chain employs TRBV9 and TRBJ2-2; 8 nucleotides line up with TRBD1. The CDR3 sequence is 15 residues long. V shed 0 bases and J 5 bases; nucleotides not matched to a gene: 3. Germline V gene sequence: CDR1 SGDLS, CDR2 YYNGEE. CDR3 protein: CASSVVDRGTGELFF. DNA for the CDR3: TGTGCCAGCAGCGTAGTCGACAGGGGAACCGGGGAGCTGTTTTTT.

CDR3 DNA: TGTGCCAGCAGTTTAAGGGGGACTATCTATGGCTACACCTTC. It codes for CASSLRGTIYGYTF. The chain couples TRBV28 to TRBJ1-2, with D possibly being TRBD1 (6 bases). The CDR3 is 14 amino acids. Germline lookup yields CDR1 MDHEN and CDR2 SYDVKM. V was clipped by 2 bases and J by 4 bases, with 11 bases between them.

This chain joins TRBV20-1 and TRBJ2-7, with D possibly TRBD1 on 5 matching bases. From germline, CDR1 is DFQATT and CDR2 SNEGSKA (reference sequence). CDR3 length: 12 residues. The V gene lost 3 bases and the J gene lost 3 bases, with 9 bases spanning the gap. The CDR3 is CSASGRVYEQYF. DNA of the CDR3: TGCAGTGCTAGTGGCAGGGTCTACGAGCAGTACTTC.

This chain joins TRBV29-1 and TRBJ2-3; 8 positions match TRBD1. This CDR3 comprises 17 residues. V shed 3 bases and J 2 bases; nucleotides not matched to a gene: 13. From germline, CDR1 is SQVTM and CDR2 ANQGSEA. The CDR3 DNA sequence: TGCAGCGTTGATGGAATCGGGGCAGGGGGCCTCACAGATACGCAGTATTTT. Its translation is CSVDGIGAGGLTDTQYF.

V is TRBV19 and J is TRBJ2-6, with TRBD2 matching 7 bases. The CDR3 runs 17 residues. After removal of 5 bases from V and 3 bases from J, the junction contained 10 bases not matched to a gene. Germline V gene sequence: CDR1 LNHDA, CDR2 SQIVND (reference sequence). The CDR3: CASSLLAGVVGANVLTF. In nucleotides, the CDR3 is TGTGCCAGTAGTCTCTTAGCGGGCGTCGTTGGGGCCAACGTCCTGACTTTC.

By proportion, this clone is medium-sized. V usage is TRBV4-3 and J usage is TRBJ1-4; a possible D gene is TRBD1 (5 bases). Trimming removed 1 base from V and 8 bases from J, with 14 bases in between. Germline CDR1 reads LGHNA; CDR2 reads YSLEER. CDR3 length equals 15 residues. CDR3 in DNA: TGCGCCAGCAGCCAAGGTGGGGGGAGCGGGGAAAAACTGTTTTTT. Amino acids: CASSQGGGSGEKLFF.

The V call is TRBV2, the J call TRBJ1-4, with D tentatively TRBD1 (6 bases). From germline, CDR1 is SNHLY and CDR2 FYNNEI. The CDR3 has 14 residues. V was clipped by 7 bases and J by 7 bases, with 16 bases between them. The CDR3: CASNKRGQLEKLFF. In DNA, the CDR3 is TGTGCCAGCAACAAGCGGGGACAACTTGAAAAACTGTTTTTT.

V is TRBV5-4 and J is TRBJ1-2; unclear D gene. The CDR3 consists of 13 residues. Germline values: CDR1 SGHNT, CDR2 YYREEE (reference sequence). V was clipped by 4 bases and J by 1 base, with 8 bases between them. Here the CDR3 reads CASSREGNYGYTF. The CDR3 DNA reads TGTGCCAGCAGCCGCGAGGGTAACTATGGCTACACCTTC.

The gene calls are TRBV4-1 and TRBJ2-5; 7 nucleotides align to TRBD1. The CDR3 has 18 amino acids. The ends lost 4 bases at V and 2 bases at J; junction bases unmatched: 16. The germline gives CDR1 MGHRA, CDR2 YSYEKL. Here the CDR3 reads CASSPQVQGLRRQETQYF. CDR3 sequence (DNA): TGCGCCAGCAGCCCGCAGGTACAGGGGCTCAGGCGGCAAGAGACCCAGTACTTC.

This rearrangement joins TRBV6-5 to TRBJ1-1, with D uncertain. Trimming removed 6 bases from V and 8 bases from J, with 19 bases in between. Germline CDR1 and CDR2: MNHEY and SVGAGI. This CDR3 has 14 residues. DNA of the CDR3: TGTGCCAGCAGACGAACAAAGAACAGACCCGAAGCTTTCTTT. It translates to CASRRTKNRPEAFF.

The J gene is TRBJ2-4, the V gene TRBV28; 8 bases are shared with TRBD1. Per germline, CDR1 MDHEN and CDR2 SYDVKM. The J segment lost 8 bases and the V segment lost 4 bases, leaving 13 bases of the junction unmatched. This CDR3 has 16 residues. The CDR3, as DNA: TGTGCCAGCAGTTCACCCCGCAGGGGGCGGATGGACATTCAGTACTTC. Translating gives CASSSPRRGRMDIQYF.

This rearrangement joins TRBV29-1 to TRBJ1-1; 7 bases are a match to TRBD1. The V gene end was trimmed by 5 bases and the J gene end by 3 bases; junction bases not matched to a gene: 6. The CDR3 has 13 residues. The germline CDR1 and CDR2 sequences are SQVTM and ANQGSEA. CDR3 DNA: TGCAGCGTTTCGACAGGGATGGACACTGAAGCTTTCTTT. Translated: CSVSTGMDTEAFF.

The chain is built from TRBV7-2 and TRBJ2-7, with D perhaps TRBD1 (6 bases). Germline-derived CDR1 and CDR2 are SGHTA and FQGNSA. V was cut by 5 bases and J by 0 bases, with 20 bases left in between. The CDR3 is made up of 17 amino acids. CDR3: CASSRFLQGAGSYEQYF. In DNA, the CDR3 is TGTGCCAGCAGCCGCTTCCTACAGGGTGCCGGCTCCTACGAGCAGTACTTC.

This chain uses TRBV19 with TRBJ2-1, with D unresolved. V lost 2 bases to trimming and J lost 2 bases, with 10 bases between them. Germline loops: CDR1 LNHDA, CDR2 SQIVND (reference sequence). The CDR3 totals 15 residues. CDR3 in DNA: TGTGCCAGTAGTATACCCCCTTTCCCCTACAATGAGCAGTTCTTC. This codes for CASSIPPFPYNEQFF.

The chain joins TRBV19 to TRBJ1-5; 7 bases map to TRBD1. CDR3 length equals 14 residues. The germline CDR1 and CDR2 sequences are LNHDA and SQIVND (reference sequence). The trim removed 6 bases at V and 7 bases at J, leaving 9 bases unmatched. The CDR3: CASSRGTVGQPQHF. CDR3 in DNA: TGTGCCAGTAGCAGGGGGACAGTGGGACAGCCCCAGCATTTT.

The rearrangement links TRBV18 to TRBJ2-1, with 10 bases fitting TRBD2. Germline V gene data show CDR1 as KGHSH and CDR2 as LQKENI. The CDR3 sequence is 16 residues long. J gave up 4 bases and V 4 bases, and 7 bases lay outside the gene matches. DNA of the CDR3: TGTGCCAGCTCACGATTTCTAGCGGGGGATTACAATGAGCAGTTCTTC. Translating it yields CASSRFLAGDYNEQFF.

The chain couples TRBV27 to TRBJ2-3, with 8 nucleotides matching TRBD2. The CDR3 contains 15 residues. V dropped 5 bases and J dropped 5; count of bases not matched to a gene: 9. Germline V CDR1 and CDR2: MNHEY, SMNVEV (reference sequence). Written as DNA, the CDR3 is TGTGCCAGCAGTGCGCCCGGGGGGGCCAAAGATACGCAGTATTTT. This sequence encodes CASSAPGGAKDTQYF.

This rearrangement joins TRBV5-6 to TRBJ1-5; 7 bases map to TRBD1. The CDR3 is made up of 16 amino acids. The germline V gene has CDR1 SGHDT and CDR2 YYEEEE. V dropped 5 bases and J dropped 3; count of bases not matched to a gene: 11. This CDR3 is CASSRFGQAYNQPQHF. In DNA form, the CDR3 reads TGTGCCAGCAGTAGATTCGGACAGGCCTACAATCAGCCCCAGCATTTT.

The CDR3 reads CASSHRGRGLIISGSTYEQYF. The CDR3 DNA follows: TGTGCCAGCAGCCATCGGGGGAGGGGATTAATAATCTCGGGATCCACGTACGAGCAGTACTTC. The V and J genes are TRBV4-2 and TRBJ2-7, with 7 bases lining up with TRBD2. The CDR3 loop spans 21 amino acids. The junction had 27 bases not matched to a gene; V was cut back by 3 bases and J by 4 bases. Per germline, CDR1 LGHNA and CDR2 YNFKEQ.